The clone carrying this T cell receptor (beta chain) turned up a few times. TCRdb passed the RT-PCR reads through MiXCR, listing each CDR3 protein once. The repertoire holds approximately 700,000 distinct CDR3 sequences, about 15% seen once, with less than 9% in the top ten. This sample is drawn from a study of response to subunit inactivated influenza vaccine. V lost 3 bases to trimming and J lost 5 bases, with 16 bases between them. CDR1 MDHEN and CDR2 SYDVKM come from the germline V gene. The CDR3 is 15 residues long. Specimen: PBMCs from blood, collected 14 to 15 days before vaccination. This receptor was obtained from a man in his fifties or sixties who received an inactivated influenza vaccine. V is TRBV28 and J is TRBJ2-5, with D perhaps TRBD1 (5 bases). In nucleotides, the CDR3 is TGTGCCAGCAGTTTGGGTGGGGCCTCCCGTGAGACCCAGTACTTC. This encodes CASSLGGASRETQYF.